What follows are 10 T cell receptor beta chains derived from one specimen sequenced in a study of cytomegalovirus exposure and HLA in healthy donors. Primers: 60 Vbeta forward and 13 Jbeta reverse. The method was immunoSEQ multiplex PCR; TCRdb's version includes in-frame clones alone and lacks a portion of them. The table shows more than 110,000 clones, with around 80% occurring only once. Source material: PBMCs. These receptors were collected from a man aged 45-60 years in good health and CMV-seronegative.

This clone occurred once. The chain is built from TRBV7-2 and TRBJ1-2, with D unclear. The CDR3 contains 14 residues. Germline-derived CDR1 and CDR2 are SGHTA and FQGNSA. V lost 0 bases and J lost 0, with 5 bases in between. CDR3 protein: CASSLAATNYGYTF. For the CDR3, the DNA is TGTGCCAGCAGCTTAGCGGCAACTAACTATGGCTACACCTTC.

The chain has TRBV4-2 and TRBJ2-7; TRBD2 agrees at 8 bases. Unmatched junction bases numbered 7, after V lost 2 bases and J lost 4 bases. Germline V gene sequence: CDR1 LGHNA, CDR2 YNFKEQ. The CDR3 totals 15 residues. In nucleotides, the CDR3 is TGTGCCAGCAGCCAACCCGGGGGGGTAGGTTACGAGCAGTACTTC. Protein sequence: CASSQPGGVGYEQYF.

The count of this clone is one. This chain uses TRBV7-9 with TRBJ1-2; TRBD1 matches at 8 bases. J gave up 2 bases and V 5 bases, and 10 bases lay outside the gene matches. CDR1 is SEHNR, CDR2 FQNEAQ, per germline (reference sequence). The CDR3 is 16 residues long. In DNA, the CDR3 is TGTGCCAGCAGCCTACAGGGGACAGGCGTGAACTATGGCTACACCTTC. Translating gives CASSLQGTGVNYGYTF.

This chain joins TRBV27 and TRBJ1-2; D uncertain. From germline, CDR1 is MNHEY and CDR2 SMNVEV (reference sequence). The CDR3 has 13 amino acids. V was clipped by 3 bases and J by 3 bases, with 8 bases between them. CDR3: CASSFNGDYGYTF. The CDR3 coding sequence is TGTGCCAGCAGTTTCAACGGGGACTATGGCTACACCTTC.

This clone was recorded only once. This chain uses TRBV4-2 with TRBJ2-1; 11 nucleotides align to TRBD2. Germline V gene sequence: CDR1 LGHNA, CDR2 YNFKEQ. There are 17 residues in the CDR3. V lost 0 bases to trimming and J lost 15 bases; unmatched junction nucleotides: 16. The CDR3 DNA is TGTGCCAGCAGCCAAGATTACGCACGGACTAGCGGGTTAGGGCTGTTCTTC. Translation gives CASSQDYARTSGLGLFF.

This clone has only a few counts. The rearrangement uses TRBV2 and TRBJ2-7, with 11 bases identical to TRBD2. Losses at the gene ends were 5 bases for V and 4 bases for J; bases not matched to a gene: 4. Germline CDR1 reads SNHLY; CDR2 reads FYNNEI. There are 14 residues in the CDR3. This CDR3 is CASSPGLAAYEQYF. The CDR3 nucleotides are TGTGCCAGCAGTCCGGGACTAGCGGCTTACGAGCAGTACTTC.

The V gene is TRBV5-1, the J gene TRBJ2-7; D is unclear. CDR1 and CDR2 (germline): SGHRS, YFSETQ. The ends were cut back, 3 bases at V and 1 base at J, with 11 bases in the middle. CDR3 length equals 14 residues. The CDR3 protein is CASSSGPESYEQYF. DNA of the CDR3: TGCGCCAGCAGCTCCGGCCCGGAGTCCTACGAGCAGTACTTC.

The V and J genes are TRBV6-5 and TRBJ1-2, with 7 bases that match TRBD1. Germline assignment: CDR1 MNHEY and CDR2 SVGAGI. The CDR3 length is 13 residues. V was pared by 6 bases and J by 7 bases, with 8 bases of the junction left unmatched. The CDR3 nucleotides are TGTGCCAGCAGACCGACAGGGAGCGGTGGCTACACCTTC. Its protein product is CASRPTGSGGYTF.

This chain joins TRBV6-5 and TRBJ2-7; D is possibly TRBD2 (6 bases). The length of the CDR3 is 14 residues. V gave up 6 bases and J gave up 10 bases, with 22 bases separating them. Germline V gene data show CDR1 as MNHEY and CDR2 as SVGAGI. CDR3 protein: CASRRDSLSPAQYF. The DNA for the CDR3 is TGTGCCAGCAGGAGGGACTCCTTAAGTCCGGCCCAGTACTTC.

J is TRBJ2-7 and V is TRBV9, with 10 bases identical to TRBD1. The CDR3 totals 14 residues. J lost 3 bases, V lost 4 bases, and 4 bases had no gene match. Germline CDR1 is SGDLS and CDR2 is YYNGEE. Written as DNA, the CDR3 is TGTGCCAGCAGCCCGGGGACAGGGGTCTACGAGCAGTACTTC. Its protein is CASSPGTGVYEQYF.